A selection of T cell receptor beta chains follows, all from one sample in a study of shared clonotypes between healthy human individuals. Produced via immunoSEQ multiplex PCR; TCRdb's table is partial and in-frame only. The sample holds about 2.4 million clones, roughly 93% seen once. The specimen sequenced was naive CD4+ T cells from PBMCs. The source of these receptors is a man in his late teens or twenties in good health. Some clones in this sample may be carry-over from other donors' samples. Both conserved end residues are part of each CDR3. D genes are given only for firm matches. Some rows mark clone size as missing; the rest say once, few, many or name a class of expanded clone.

size: NA; J: TRBJ2-7; V: TRBV7-3; D: TRBD2; CDR3: CASSQEGGREQYF; DNA: TGTGCCAGCAGCCAAGAGGGAGGGCGGGAGCAGTACTTC
size: NA; J: TRBJ2-3; V: TRBV7-7; D: NA; CDR3: CASSLLGGAGDTQYF; DNA: TGTGCCAGCAGCTTACTGGGCGGAGCGGGAGATACGCAGTATTTT
size: once; J: TRBJ1-2; V: TRBV7-8; D: TRBD1; CDR3: CASSTNRGPNYGYTF; DNA: TGTGCCAGCAGCACAAACAGGGGTCCTAACTATGGCTACACCTTC
size: NA; J: TRBJ2-7; V: TRBV19; D: NA; CDR3: CASSIKVGQVRTYEQYF; DNA: TGTGCCAGTAGTATTAAGGTGGGGCAGGTAAGAACCTACGAGCAGTACTTC
size: NA; J: TRBJ1-5; V: TRBV6-1; D: NA; CDR3: CASQLRDNQPQHF; DNA: TGTGCCAGTCAGTTACGGGACAATCAGCCCCAGCATTTT
size: NA; J: TRBJ2-5; V: TRBV10-2; D: NA; CDR3: CASSALGRETQYF; DNA: TGCGCCAGCAGTGCTTTAGGTAGAGAGACCCAGTACTTC
size: NA; J: TRBJ2-7; V: TRBV15; D: NA; CDR3: CATSKLRTVPFYEQYF; DNA: TGTGCCACCAGCAAACTAAGGACAGTACCATTCTACGAGCAGTACTTC
size: NA; J: TRBJ2-7; V: TRBV19; D: NA; CDR3: CATRRERKSSYEQYF; DNA: TGTGCTACAAGAAGGGAGCGGAAGAGCTCCTACGAGCAGTACTTC
size: NA; J: TRBJ2-5; V: TRBV29-1; D: NA; CDR3: CSVGGTGQETQYF; DNA: TGCAGCGTTGGGGGTACGGGTCAAGAGACCCAGTACTTC
size: NA; J: TRBJ1-5; V: TRBV29-1; D: NA; CDR3: CSVGGSDQPQHF; DNA: TGCAGCGTTGGGGGATCTGATCAGCCCCAGCATTTT
size: once; J: TRBJ2-2; V: TRBV21-1; D: NA; CDR3: CASSKPGQGIETGTGELFF; DNA: TGTGCCAGCAGCAAACCGGGACAGGGGATCGAAACAGGCACCGGGGAGCTGTTTTTT
size: NA; J: TRBJ1-5; V: TRBV5-1; D: NA; CDR3: CASSLAPGANQPQHF; DNA: TGCGCCAGCAGCTTGGCCCCAGGGGCCAATCAGCCCCAGCATTTT
size: NA; J: TRBJ1-2; V: TRBV5-1; D: TRBD1; CDR3: CASSIASGTGAYTF; DNA: TGCGCCAGCAGCATCGCTTCCGGGACAGGCGCGTACACCTTC
size: NA; J: TRBJ2-5; V: TRBV5-1; D: TRBD1; CDR3: CASSPRTGGETQYF; DNA: TGCGCCAGCAGCCCTCGGACAGGTGGGGAGACCCAGTACTTC
size: NA; J: TRBJ2-7; V: TRBV28; D: TRBD2; CDR3: CASRIGLAGGAYEQYF; DNA: TGTGCCAGCAGAATCGGCCTAGCGGGAGGCGCCTACGAGCAGTACTTC
size: NA; J: TRBJ1-4; V: TRBV29-1; D: NA; CDR3: CSGGRWRANEKLFF; DNA: TGCAGCGGGGGGCGGTGGCGGGCTAATGAAAAACTGTTTTTT
size: once; J: TRBJ2-7; V: TRBV10-3; D: TRBD2; CDR3: CAISDASGRSHEQYF; DNA: TGTGCCATCAGTGACGCTAGCGGGAGGTCCCACGAGCAGTACTTC
size: NA; J: TRBJ2-1; V: TRBV14; D: NA; CDR3: CASSQGGEQFF; DNA: TGTGCCAGCAGCCAAGGAGGAGAGCAGTTCTTC
size: NA; J: TRBJ2-5; V: TRBV7-9; D: NA; CDR3: CASSHAGQIETQYF; DNA: TGTGCCAGCAGTCACGCGGGACAGATAGAGACCCAGTACTTC
size: NA; J: TRBJ2-1; V: TRBV2; D: NA; CDR3: CASSPEAAGHNEQFF; DNA: TGTGCCAGCAGCCCAGAGGCGGCCGGGCACAATGAGCAGTTCTTC
size: NA; J: TRBJ2-6; V: TRBV7-3; D: NA; CDR3: CASKLTSGANVLTF; DNA: TGTGCCAGCAAACTTACCTCTGGGGCCAACGTCCTGACTTTC
size: NA; J: TRBJ1-2; V: TRBV18; D: NA; CDR3: CASSPSRDLYGYTF; DNA: TGTGCCAGCTCACCATCAAGGGACCTTTATGGCTACACCTTC
size: NA; J: TRBJ1-4; V: TRBV28; D: NA; CDR3: CASSLLWLGIGEKLFF; DNA: TGTGCCAGCAGTTTATTGTGGTTGGGGATTGGTGAAAAACTGTTTTTT
size: NA; J: TRBJ2-7; V: TRBV5-4; D: NA; CDR3: CASSSRRGSSYEQYF; DNA: TGTGCCAGCAGCTCAAGACGGGGGAGCTCCTACGAGCAGTACTTC
size: once; J: TRBJ2-5; V: TRBV30; D: TRBD2; CDR3: CAWTSGSTETQYF; DNA: TGTGCCTGGACCAGCGGGAGTACGGAGACCCAGTACTTC
size: NA; J: TRBJ2-1; V: TRBV30; D: NA; CDR3: CAWRLGLYNEQFF; DNA: TGTGCCTGGAGGTTGGGACTCTACAATGAGCAGTTCTTC
size: NA; J: TRBJ1-1; V: TRBV5-4; D: NA; CDR3: CASSPPSVQANTEAFF; DNA: TGTGCCAGCAGCCCCCCGTCGGTACAGGCGAACACTGAAGCTTTCTTT
size: NA; J: TRBJ2-7; V: TRBV5-1; D: TRBD1; CDR3: CASSFGGTGGEEQYF; DNA: TGCGCCAGCAGCTTTGGTGGGACAGGGGGCGAAGAGCAGTACTTC
size: NA; J: TRBJ2-7; V: TRBV28; D: NA; CDR3: CASSLTSLREQYF; DNA: TGTGCCAGCAGTTTAACAAGCCTACGAGAGCAGTACTTC
size: NA; J: TRBJ1-3; V: TRBV28; D: NA; CDR3: CASSGTGPLSGNTIYF; DNA: TGTGCCAGCAGTGGAACGGGACCGCTCTCTGGAAACACCATATATTTT
size: once; J: TRBJ2-7; V: TRBV28; D: NA; CDR3: CASSLRLPVYEQYF; DNA: TGTGCCAGCAGTTTAAGGCTACCGGTGTATGAGCAGTACTTC
size: NA; J: TRBJ2-3; V: TRBV30; D: TRBD2; CDR3: CAWSVRTSGISTDTQYF; DNA: TGTGCCTGGAGTGTAAGGACTAGCGGGATTAGCACAGATACGCAGTATTTT
size: NA; J: TRBJ2-1; V: TRBV6-5; D: NA; CDR3: CASRAGAYNEQFF; DNA: TGTGCCAGCAGGGCAGGGGCCTACAATGAGCAGTTCTTC
size: NA; J: TRBJ1-1; V: TRBV18; D: NA; CDR3: CASSPPGLGARTEAFF; DNA: TGTGCCAGCTCACCACCCGGTTTAGGGGCTCGCACTGAAGCTTTCTTT
size: NA; J: TRBJ2-7; V: TRBV6-1; D: NA; CDR3: CASSEHIGEQYF; DNA: TGTGCCAGCAGTGAACACATCGGTGAGCAGTACTTC
size: NA; J: TRBJ2-5; V: TRBV5-1; D: NA; CDR3: CASSWGGETQYF; DNA: TGCGCCAGCAGCTGGGGTGGAGAGACCCAGTACTTC
size: NA; J: TRBJ1-3; V: TRBV30; D: NA; CDR3: CAWRLGGRGNTIYF; DNA: TGTGCCTGGAGGCTTGGGGGGCGAGGAAACACCATATATTTT
size: NA; J: TRBJ2-1; V: TRBV5-1; D: TRBD1; CDR3: CASSFDPGTANEQFF; DNA: TGCGCCAGCAGCTTTGATCCCGGGACAGCTAATGAGCAGTTCTTC
size: NA; J: TRBJ2-5; V: TRBV29-1; D: TRBD2; CDR3: CSARLAGEETQYF; DNA: TGCAGCGCGCGACTAGCGGGAGAAGAGACCCAGTACTTC
size: once; J: TRBJ2-1; V: TRBV4-1; D: TRBD1; CDR3: CASSQAGGYISEQFF; DNA: TGCGCCAGCAGCCAAGCAGGGGGCTATATTAGTGAGCAGTTCTTC
size: NA; J: TRBJ1-1; V: TRBV27; D: NA; CDR3: CASIPSFGLNTEAFF; DNA: TGTGCCAGCATCCCGAGCTTCGGACTTAACACTGAAGCTTTCTTT
size: few; J: TRBJ1-2; V: TRBV9; D: NA; CDR3: CASSSPREHGYTF; DNA: TGTGCCAGCAGCTCTCCTCGTGAACATGGCTACACCTTC
size: NA; J: TRBJ2-3; V: TRBV5-1; D: NA; CDR3: CASSLGDPNRRDTQYF; DNA: TGCGCCAGCAGCTTGGGGGACCCCAATCGGAGGGATACGCAGTATTTT
size: NA; J: TRBJ2-6; V: TRBV19; D: TRBD2; CDR3: CASSGTIDASGANVLTF; DNA: TGTGCCAGTAGCGGGACTATTGATGCGTCTGGGGCCAACGTCCTGACTTTC
size: few; J: TRBJ1-2; V: TRBV5-6; D: NA; CDR3: CASSLIQGANYGYTF; DNA: TGTGCCAGCAGCTTGATTCAGGGAGCTAACTATGGCTACACCTTC
size: NA; J: TRBJ2-1; V: TRBV7-2; D: TRBD2; CDR3: CASSFRLPGGNEQFF; DNA: TGTGCCAGCAGCTTTCGACTCCCGGGGGGCAATGAGCAGTTCTTC
size: NA; J: TRBJ2-7; V: TRBV6-5; D: NA; CDR3: CASSYREGRSYEQYF; DNA: TGTGCCAGCAGTTACAGGGAAGGGAGGTCCTACGAGCAGTACTTC
size: NA; J: TRBJ2-3; V: TRBV12-5; D: NA; CDR3: CASGLVGGDTQYF; DNA: TGTGCTAGTGGTTTGGTGGGGGGAGATACGCAGTATTTT
size: NA; J: TRBJ2-5; V: TRBV25-1; D: NA; CDR3: CASSKTGLTQETQYF; DNA: TGTGCCAGCAGCAAAACCGGACTGACCCAAGAGACCCAGTACTTC
size: NA; J: TRBJ2-7; V: TRBV11-1; D: NA; CDR3: CASSFEPRREQYF; DNA: TGTGCCAGCAGCTTTGAGCCTCGTAGGGAGCAGTACTTC
size: NA; J: TRBJ1-4; V: TRBV4-3; D: NA; CDR3: CASSQDSRTRRYEKLFF; DNA: TGCGCCAGCAGCCAAGATTCCAGGACACGGCGTTATGAAAAACTGTTTTTT
size: NA; J: TRBJ1-3; V: TRBV18; D: NA; CDR3: CASSPRDGALGNTIYF; DNA: TGTGCCAGCTCACCCCGGGACGGGGCTTTGGGAAACACCATATATTTT
size: NA; J: TRBJ2-2; V: TRBV19; D: NA; CDR3: CASKMMGGTNTGELFF; DNA: TGTGCCAGTAAGATGATGGGAGGTACGAACACCGGGGAGCTGTTTTTT
size: NA; J: TRBJ1-2; V: TRBV7-7; D: TRBD1; CDR3: CASSPIGDRANYGYTF; DNA: TGTGCCAGCAGCCCGATAGGGGACAGAGCTAACTATGGCTACACCTTC
size: NA; J: TRBJ2-7; V: TRBV18; D: NA; CDR3: CASSPTSSYEQYF; DNA: TGTGCCAGCTCACCGACGAGTTCCTACGAGCAGTACTTC
size: NA; J: TRBJ2-3; V: TRBV5-1; D: TRBD2; CDR3: CASSYSLAGGPEGSDTQYF; DNA: TGCGCCAGCAGCTACTCACTAGCGGGAGGGCCGGAAGGTTCAGATACGCAGTATTTT
size: NA; J: TRBJ2-3; V: TRBV7-3; D: NA; CDR3: CASSLREPADTQYF; DNA: TGTGCCAGCAGCTTAAGAGAACCCGCAGATACGCAGTATTTT